Sequencing of this T cell receptor beta chain was carried out in a study of T cells in pancreatic ductal adenocarcinoma. CDR3 length: 14 amino acids. Germline assignment: CDR1 SQVTM and CDR2 ANQGSEA. V was cut by 4 bases and J by 0 bases, with 10 bases left in between. The selected patients with pancreatic ductal adenocarcinoma had surgery but no neoadjuvant therapy. The method was immunoSEQ multiplex PCR; TCRdb's version includes in-frame clones alone and lacks a portion of them. Among about 98,000 clones, 90% to 95% were seen once, and the ten largest hold roughly 3.1%. The TCR comes from a human donor with pancreatic ductal adenocarcinoma. The material sequenced was PBMCs. The chain has TRBV29-1 and TRBJ2-1, with D unresolved. CDR3 coding DNA: TGCAGCGTTGGAGGAGTAAGCTCCTACAATGAGCAGTTCTTC. Amino acids: CSVGGVSSYNEQFF.